This T cell receptor beta chain came from a study of blood T cells in healthy people across ages. A second about 7 to 12 cycle PCR used barcoded and J-beta primers. TCRdb ran MiXCR on the 5' RACE reads and lists one entry per CDR3 protein. Of about 780,000 distinct CDR3 sequences listed, less than 80% are singletons. Germline values: CDR1 SGHAT, CDR2 FQNNGV. The CDR3 is 15 residues long. V lost 4 bases and J lost 5, with 17 bases in between. Every sample had a minimum of 6.5 million PBMCs isolated. The material sequenced was blood. The chain recombines TRBV11-2 with TRBJ2-5, with D perhaps matching TRBD1 or TRBD2 (5 bases each). The sequence was collected from a man younger than 40 in good health. The CDR3 sequence: CASSWTGRGRETQYF. The CDR3 coding sequence is TGTGCCAGCAGCTGGACGGGACGCGGGCGGGAGACCCAGTACTTC.